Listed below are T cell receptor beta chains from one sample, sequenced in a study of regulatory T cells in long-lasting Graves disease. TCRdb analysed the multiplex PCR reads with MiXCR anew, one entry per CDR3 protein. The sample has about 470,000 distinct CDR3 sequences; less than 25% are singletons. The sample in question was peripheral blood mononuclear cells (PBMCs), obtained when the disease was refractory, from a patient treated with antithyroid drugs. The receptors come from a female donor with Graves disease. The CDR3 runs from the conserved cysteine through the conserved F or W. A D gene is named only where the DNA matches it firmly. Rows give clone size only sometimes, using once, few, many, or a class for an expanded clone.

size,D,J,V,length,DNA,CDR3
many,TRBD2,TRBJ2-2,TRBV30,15,TGTGCCTGGAGTGGGACTAGCGGTATGGCCGGGGAGCTGTTTTTT,CAWSGTSGMAGELFF
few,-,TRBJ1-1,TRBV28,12,TGTGCCAGCAGTTTCAGGATGGCTGAAGCTTTCTTT,CASSFRMAEAFF
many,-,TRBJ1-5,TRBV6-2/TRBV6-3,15,TGTGCCAGCAGCCGATCGGACAGCAGCAATCAGCCCCAGCATTTT,CASSRSDSSNQPQHF
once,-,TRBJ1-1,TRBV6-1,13,TGTGCCAGCAGTGAAGTTCACAACACTGAAGCTTTCTTT,CASSEVHNTEAFF
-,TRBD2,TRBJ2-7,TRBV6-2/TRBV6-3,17,TGTGCCAGCAGTGAAGGGCGGTGGCTAGCGGTAACCTACGAGCAGTACTTC,CASSEGRWLAVTYEQYF
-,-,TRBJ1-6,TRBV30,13,TGTGCCTGGAGTCGAACTAAAGGGGCACCCCTCCACTTT,CAWSRTKGAPLHF
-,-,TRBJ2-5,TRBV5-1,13,TGCGCCAGCGGGGCGGAAGTAGGGGTAACCCAGTACTTC,CASGAEVGVTQYF
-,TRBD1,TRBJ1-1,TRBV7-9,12,TGTGCCAGCAGCCGGACAGGCCCTGAAGCTTTCTTT,CASSRTGPEAFF
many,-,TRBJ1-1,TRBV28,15,TGTGCCAGCAGCCCGGGTCGTGGGGACGGCGCTGAAGCTTTCTTT,CASSPGRGDGAEAFF
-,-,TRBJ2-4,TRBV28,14,TGTGCCAGCAGTTTAGGGAGACGAGCGGACATTCAGTACTTC,CASSLGRRADIQYF